Listed here are 12 T cell receptor beta chains from one sample, sequenced in a study of blood T cell repertoires in COVID-19. The table came from immunoSEQ multiplex PCR; TCRdb's copy has only in-frame clones and leaves some out. The table shows just under 80,000 clones, with over 75% occurring only once. Sample: peripheral blood. The receptors were gathered from a human donor in a cohort sampled during active COVID-19.

The chain uses TRBV6-1 and TRBJ1-1; possible D gene TRBD1, 6 bases. Germline values: CDR1 MNHNS, CDR2 SASEGT. This CDR3 comprises 14 residues. V lost 5 bases and J 1 base, leaving 11 bases between the germline ends. The CDR3 reads CASSKWTENTEAFF. The CDR3 DNA reads TGTGCCAGCAGTAAATGGACAGAGAACACTGAAGCTTTCTTT.

This chain connects TRBV5-1 to TRBJ2-7; D not certain. There are 12 residues in the CDR3. Trimming pared 4 bases from V and 5 bases from J, leaving 10 bases between. Germline assignment: CDR1 SGHRS and CDR2 YFSETQ. CDR3 nucleotides: TGCGCCAGCAGCGAAAGTGAGGACGAGCAGTACTTC. Translated: CASSESEDEQYF.

The sample holds one count of this clone. The chain recombines TRBV19 with TRBJ2-7; tentatively, D is TRBD1 (6 bases). CDR1 and CDR2 (germline): LNHDA, SQIVND (reference sequence). This CDR3 spans 15 amino acids. V was clipped by 6 bases and J by 5 bases, with 20 bases between them. CDR3 loop: CASSSPRQADDEQYF. The CDR3 DNA reads TGTGCCAGTAGCAGCCCGCGACAGGCTGACGACGAGCAGTACTTC. Looking up the rest from reference TRBV19 and TRBJ2-7 gives the full variable domain: DGGITQSPKYLFRKEGQNVTLSCEQNLNHDAMYWYRQDPGQGLRLIYYSQIVNDFQKGDIAEGYSVSREKKESFPLTVTSAQKNPTAFYLCASSSPRQADDEQYFGPGTRLTVT.

The chain joins TRBV4-3 to TRBJ2-2; TRBD2 might be the D (7 bases). Per germline, CDR1 LGHNA and CDR2 YSLEER. V lost 1 base, J lost 7 bases, and 19 bases lay in between. The CDR3 contains 17 residues. CDR3 protein: CASSQAFGGAPYGELFF. The CDR3, as DNA: TGCGCCAGCAGCCAAGCTTTTGGGGGGGCGCCTTACGGGGAGCTGTTTTTT.

The chain has TRBV3-1 (or the pseudogene TRBV3-2) and TRBJ1-6, with D uncertain. Trimming left V 1 base short and J 8 bases short, with 6 bases between. The CDR3 consists of 13 residues. Germline CDR1 reads LGHDT; CDR2 reads YNNKEL (reference sequence). The CDR3 spells CASSQVNDSPLHF. The CDR3, as DNA: TGTGCCAGCAGCCAAGTAAATGATTCACCCCTCCACTTT.

With regard to this clone: The same CDR3 also results from other DNA sequences found in this sample. This chain joins TRBV5-4 and TRBJ2-3, with a tentative D call TRBD1 (8 bases). V was cut by 4 bases and J by 1 base, with 16 bases left in between. This CDR3 is 16 amino acids long. Germline values: CDR1 SGHNT, CDR2 YYREEE (reference sequence). The chain's CDR3 is CASSLGGTGGTDTQYF. As DNA, the CDR3 is TGTGCCAGCAGCCTGGGGGGGACAGGCGGCACAGATACGCAGTATTTT.

The CDR3 is CASSQGGRVGNTIYF. The CDR3 bases are TGCGCCAGCAGCCAGGGAGGCAGGGTTGGAAACACCATATATTTT. The V call is TRBV4-1, the J call TRBJ1-3, with a weak D call TRBD1 (5 bases). Germline V CDR1 and CDR2: MGHRA, YSYEKL. Between the trimmed V and J ends, which lost 3 bases and 3 bases, there was a span of 12 bases. The CDR3 totals 15 residues.

This chain joins TRBV18 and TRBJ1-6, with TRBD1 as a possible D gene (6 bases). Per germline, CDR1 KGHSH and CDR2 LQKENI. CDR3 length: 14 amino acids. V was shortened by 3 bases and J by 10 bases, with 13 bases between the two germline ends. The CDR3 nucleotides are TGTGCCAGCTCACCTGGGGGCTTAGTCTCACCCCTCCACTTT. Amino acids: CASSPGGLVSPLHF.

The chain uses TRBV10-3 and TRBJ2-2; 11 positions agree with TRBD2. CDR1 is ENHRY and CDR2 is SYGVKD in the germline V gene. The length of the CDR3 is 17 residues. The trim removed 7 bases at V and 6 bases at J, leaving 13 bases unmatched. CDR3 nucleotides: TGTGCCATCAATACTCCTAAGGCTAGCGGGAGGCCCGGGGAGCTGTTTTTT. It encodes CAINTPKASGRPGELFF.

In its sample, this clone was seen a few times. V gene TRBV14 combines with J gene TRBJ2-7; D possibly corresponds to TRBD2 (5 bases). The CDR3 length is 14 residues. Trimming took off 0 bases at V and 5 bases at J, with 11 bases between the two ends. The V gene's germline CDR1 is SGHDN and CDR2 FVKESK. The CDR3 nucleotides read TGTGCCAGCAGCCAAGATCTCACTAGACACGAGCAGTACTTC. This codes for CASSQDLTRHEQYF.

The sample holds a few counts of this clone. This sequence joins TRBV5-1 and TRBJ1-6; D uncertain. The V end lost 4 bases, the J end lost 4 bases, and 12 bases lay between the germline ends. The CDR3 extends over 15 amino acids. CDR1 and CDR2 from the germline V gene are SGHRS and YFSETQ. CDR3 bases: TGCGCCAGCAGCCCCTCCCCGGGTTATAATTCACCCCTCCACTTT. Translated, it gives CASSPSPGYNSPLHF.

The chain carries TRBV6-5 and TRBJ1-5, with a weak D call TRBD1 (6 bases). This CDR3 has 16 amino acids. Germline assignment: CDR1 MNHEY and CDR2 SVGAGI. V lost 4 bases to trimming and J lost 1 base, with 14 bases between them. The CDR3 nucleotides read TGTGCCAGCAGTTCTCGACAGGATCTAAGCAATCAGCCCCAGCATTTT. It specifies CASSSRQDLSNQPQHF.